This T cell receptor beta chain was identified during a study of T cells after posttransplantation cyclophosphamide. Cyclophosphamide on days +3 and +4 followed busulfan-fludarabine conditioning and a marrow graft. Only in-frame clones appear in the TCRdb table, and some are missing; sequencing was by immunoSEQ multiplex PCR. This sample carries tens of thousands of clones, none of them present only once. Study-level points and caveats: Donor-recipient repertoire similarity was low at 1-2 months, rising over year one. Tissue-infiltrating T cells from skin or gut overlapped little with blood T cells.

The germline V gene has CDR1 MNHEY and CDR2 SMNVEV (reference sequence). Trimming pared 2 bases from V and 3 bases from J, leaving 8 bases between. The CDR3 runs 14 residues. At least ten counts were recorded for this clone. Its antigen is not known. The input for sequencing was PBMCs, taken after allogeneic stem cell transplant with posttransplant cyclophosphamide. This chain connects TRBV27 to TRBJ1-5; tentatively, D is TRBD1 (5 bases). The sequence derives from a male patient in his late teens or twenties who received an allogeneic stem cell transplant from a related donor, was CMV-positive, and had no GVHD. Some T cells may arise from the graft donor. This chain's CDR3 is CASSLGGYNQPQHF. In nucleotides, the CDR3 is TGTGCCAGCAGTTTAGGGGGGTACAATCAGCCCCAGCATTTT.